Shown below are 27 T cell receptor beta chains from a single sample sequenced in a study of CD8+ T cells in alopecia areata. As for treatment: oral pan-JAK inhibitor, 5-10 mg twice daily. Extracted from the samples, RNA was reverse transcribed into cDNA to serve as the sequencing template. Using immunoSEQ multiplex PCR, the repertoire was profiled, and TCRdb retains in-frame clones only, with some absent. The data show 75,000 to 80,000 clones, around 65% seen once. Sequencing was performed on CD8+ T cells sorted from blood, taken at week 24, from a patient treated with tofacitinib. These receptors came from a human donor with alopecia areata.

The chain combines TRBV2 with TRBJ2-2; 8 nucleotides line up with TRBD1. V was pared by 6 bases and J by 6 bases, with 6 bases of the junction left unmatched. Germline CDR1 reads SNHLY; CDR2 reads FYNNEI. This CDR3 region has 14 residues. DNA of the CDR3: TGTGCCAGCAGGGTTGGACAGGGTGCCGGGGAGCTGTTTTTT. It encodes CASRVGQGAGELFF.

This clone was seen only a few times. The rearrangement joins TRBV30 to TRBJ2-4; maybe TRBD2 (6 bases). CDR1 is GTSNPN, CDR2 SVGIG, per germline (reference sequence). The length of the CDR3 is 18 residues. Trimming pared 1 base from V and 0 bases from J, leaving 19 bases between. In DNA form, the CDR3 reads TGTGCCTGGAGTGGACAGCCCTTTAGCGGTTTAGCCAAAAACATTCAGTACTTC. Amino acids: CAWSGQPFSGLAKNIQYF.

CDR3 amino acids: CASSEARSGQFF. CDR3 in DNA: TGTGCCAGCAGTGAAGCCCGGTCTGGGCAGTTCTTC. This chain uses TRBV2 with TRBJ2-1; D uncertain. CDR3 size: 12 residues. V gave up 0 bases and J gave up 12 bases, with 9 bases separating them. Germline V gene sequence: CDR1 SNHLY, CDR2 FYNNEI.

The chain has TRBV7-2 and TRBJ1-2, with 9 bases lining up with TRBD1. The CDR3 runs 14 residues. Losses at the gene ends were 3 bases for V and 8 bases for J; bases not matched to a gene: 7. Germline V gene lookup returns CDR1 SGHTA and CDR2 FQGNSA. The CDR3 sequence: CASSFSDRGGGYTF. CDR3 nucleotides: TGTGCCAGCAGCTTCTCGGACAGGGGAGGCGGCTACACCTTC.

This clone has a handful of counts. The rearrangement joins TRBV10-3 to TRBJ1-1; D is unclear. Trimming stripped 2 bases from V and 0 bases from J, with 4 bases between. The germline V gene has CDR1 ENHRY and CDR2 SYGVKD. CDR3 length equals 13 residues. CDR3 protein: CAISEGLNTEAFF. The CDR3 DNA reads TGTGCCATCAGTGAGGGGTTGAACACTGAAGCTTTCTTT.

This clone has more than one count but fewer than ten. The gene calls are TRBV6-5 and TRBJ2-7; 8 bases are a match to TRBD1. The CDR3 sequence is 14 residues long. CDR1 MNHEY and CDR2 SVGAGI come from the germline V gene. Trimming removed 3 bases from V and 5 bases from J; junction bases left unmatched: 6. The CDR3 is CASSYQGAENEQYF. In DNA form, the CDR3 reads TGTGCCAGCAGTTATCAGGGGGCTGAGAACGAGCAGTACTTC.

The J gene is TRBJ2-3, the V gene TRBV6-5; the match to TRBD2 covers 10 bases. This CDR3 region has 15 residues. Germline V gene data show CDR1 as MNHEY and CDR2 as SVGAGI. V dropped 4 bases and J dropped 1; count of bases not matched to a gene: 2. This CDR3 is CASSFLAGGTDTQYF. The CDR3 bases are TGTGCCAGCAGTTTTCTAGCGGGAGGCACAGATACGCAGTATTTT.

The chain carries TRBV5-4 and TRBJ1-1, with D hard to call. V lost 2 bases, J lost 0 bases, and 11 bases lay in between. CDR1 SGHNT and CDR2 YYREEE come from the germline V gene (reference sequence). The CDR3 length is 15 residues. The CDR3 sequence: CASSFGPSLNTEAFF. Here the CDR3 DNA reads TGTGCCAGCAGCTTTGGACCCTCCTTGAACACTGAAGCTTTCTTT.

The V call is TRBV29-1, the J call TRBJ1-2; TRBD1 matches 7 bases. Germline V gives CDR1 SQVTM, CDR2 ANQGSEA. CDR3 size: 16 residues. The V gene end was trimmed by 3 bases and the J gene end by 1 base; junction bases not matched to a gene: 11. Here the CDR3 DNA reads TGCAGCGTTGAGGCGCCCGGACAGGTCTATAACTATGGCTACACCTTC. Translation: CSVEAPGQVYNYGYTF.

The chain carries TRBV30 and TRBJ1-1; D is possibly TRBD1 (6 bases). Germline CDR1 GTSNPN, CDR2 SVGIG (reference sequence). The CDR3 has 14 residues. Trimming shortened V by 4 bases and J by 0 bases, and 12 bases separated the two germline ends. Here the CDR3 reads CAWNAQGLNTEAFF. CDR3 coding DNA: TGTGCCTGGAACGCACAGGGTTTGAACACTGAAGCTTTCTTT.

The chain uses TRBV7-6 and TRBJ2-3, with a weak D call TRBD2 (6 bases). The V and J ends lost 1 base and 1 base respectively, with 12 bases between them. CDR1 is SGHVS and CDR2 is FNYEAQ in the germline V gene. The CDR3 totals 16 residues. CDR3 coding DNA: TGTGCCAGCAGCTTAGGGACTAACCAACGCACAGATACGCAGTATTTT. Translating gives CASSLGTNQRTDTQYF.

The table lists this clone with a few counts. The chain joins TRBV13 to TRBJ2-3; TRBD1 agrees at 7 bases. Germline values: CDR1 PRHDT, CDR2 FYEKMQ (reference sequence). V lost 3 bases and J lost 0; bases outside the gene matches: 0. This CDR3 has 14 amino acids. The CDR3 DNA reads TGTGCCAGCAGCTTGGGACAGAGCACAGATACGCAGTATTTT. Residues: CASSLGQSTDTQYF.

CDR3 protein: CASSASGLVGETQYF. DNA of the CDR3: TGTGCCAGCAGTGCCTCCGGGTTGGTTGGGGAGACCCAGTACTTC. The genes are TRBV6-5 and TRBJ2-5; no definite D call. Germline V CDR1 and CDR2: MNHEY, SVGAGI. The CDR3 is 15 amino acids. Trimming stripped 5 bases from V and 5 bases from J, with 18 bases between.

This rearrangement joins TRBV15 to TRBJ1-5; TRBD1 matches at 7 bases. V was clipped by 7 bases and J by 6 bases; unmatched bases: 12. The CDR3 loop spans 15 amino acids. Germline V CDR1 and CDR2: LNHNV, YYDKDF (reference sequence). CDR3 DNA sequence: TGTGCCACCAAAACGGGACAGAGTTTCGGTCAGCCCCAGCATTTT. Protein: CATKTGQSFGQPQHF.

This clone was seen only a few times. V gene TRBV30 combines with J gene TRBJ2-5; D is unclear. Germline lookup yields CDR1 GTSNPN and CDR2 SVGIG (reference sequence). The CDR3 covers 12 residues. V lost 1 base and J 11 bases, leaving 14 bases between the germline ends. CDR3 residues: CAWSAPPQEQYF. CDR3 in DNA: TGTGCCTGGAGTGCCCCGCCGCAGGAGCAGTACTTC.

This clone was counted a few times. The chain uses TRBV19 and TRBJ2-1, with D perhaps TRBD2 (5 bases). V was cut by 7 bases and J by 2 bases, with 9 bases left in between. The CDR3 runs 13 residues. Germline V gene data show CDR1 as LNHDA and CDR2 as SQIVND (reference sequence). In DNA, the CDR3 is TGTGCCAGTATAGGGAGAACCTACAATGAGCAGTTCTTC. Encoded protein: CASIGRTYNEQFF.

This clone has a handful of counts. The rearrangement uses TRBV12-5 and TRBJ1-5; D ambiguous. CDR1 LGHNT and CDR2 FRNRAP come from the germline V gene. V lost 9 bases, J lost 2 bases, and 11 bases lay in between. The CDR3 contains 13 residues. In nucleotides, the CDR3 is TGTGCTAGGACTAAGGAAGGCAATCAGCCCCAGCATTTT. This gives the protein CARTKEGNQPQHF.

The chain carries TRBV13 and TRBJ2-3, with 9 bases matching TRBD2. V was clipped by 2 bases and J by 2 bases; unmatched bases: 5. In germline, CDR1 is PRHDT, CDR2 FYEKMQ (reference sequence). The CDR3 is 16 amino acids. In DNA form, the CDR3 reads TGTGCCAGCAGCTTACTGCGGGGGGGCCCCACAGATACGCAGTATTTT. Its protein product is CASSLLRGGPTDTQYF.

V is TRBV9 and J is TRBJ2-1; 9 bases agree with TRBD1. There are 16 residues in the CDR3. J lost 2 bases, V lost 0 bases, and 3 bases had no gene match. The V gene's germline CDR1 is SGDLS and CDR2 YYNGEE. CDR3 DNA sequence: TGTGCCAGCAGCGTAGACAGGGGGCTTACCTACAATGAGCAGTTCTTC. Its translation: CASSVDRGLTYNEQFF.

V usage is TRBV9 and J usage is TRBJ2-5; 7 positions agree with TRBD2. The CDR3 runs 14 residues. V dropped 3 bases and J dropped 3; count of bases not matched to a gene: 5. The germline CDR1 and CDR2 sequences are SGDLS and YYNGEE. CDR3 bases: TGTGCCAGCAGCGATTCGAGCGGGAAAGAGACCCAGTACTTC. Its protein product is CASSDSSGKETQYF. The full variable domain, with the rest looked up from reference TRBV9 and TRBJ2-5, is DSGVTQTPKHLITATGQRVTLRCSPRSGDLSVYWYQQSLDQGLQFLIQYYNGEERAKGNILERFSAQQFPDLHSELNLSSLELGDSALYFCASSDSSGKETQYFGPGTRLLVL.

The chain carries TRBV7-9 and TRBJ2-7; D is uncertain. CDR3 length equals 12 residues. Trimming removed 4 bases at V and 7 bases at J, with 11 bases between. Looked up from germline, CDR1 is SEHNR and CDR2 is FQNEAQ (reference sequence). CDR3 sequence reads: CASSSLEAEQYF. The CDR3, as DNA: TGTGCCAGCAGCTCCTTAGAGGCGGAGCAGTACTTC.

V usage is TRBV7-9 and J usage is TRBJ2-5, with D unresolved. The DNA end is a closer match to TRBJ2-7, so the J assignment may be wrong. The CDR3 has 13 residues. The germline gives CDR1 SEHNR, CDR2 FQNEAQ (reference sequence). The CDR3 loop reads CASSLALPTEQYF. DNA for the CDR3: TGTGCCAGCAGCTTAGCCCTACCGACCGAGCAGTACTTC.

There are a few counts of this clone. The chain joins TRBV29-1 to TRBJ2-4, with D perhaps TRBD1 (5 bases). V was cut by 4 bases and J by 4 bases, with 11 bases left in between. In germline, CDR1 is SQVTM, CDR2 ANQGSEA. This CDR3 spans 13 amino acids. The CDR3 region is CSVVVQEKNIQYF. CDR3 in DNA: TGCAGCGTTGTTGTACAGGAGAAAAACATTCAGTACTTC.

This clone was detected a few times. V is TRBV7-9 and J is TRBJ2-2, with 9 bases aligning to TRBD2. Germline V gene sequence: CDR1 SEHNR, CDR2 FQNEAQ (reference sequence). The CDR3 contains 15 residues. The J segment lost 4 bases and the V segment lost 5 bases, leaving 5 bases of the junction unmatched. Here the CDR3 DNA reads TGTGCCAGCAGCCGAGGACTAGCGAGCACCGGGGAGCTGTTTTTT. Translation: CASSRGLASTGELFF.

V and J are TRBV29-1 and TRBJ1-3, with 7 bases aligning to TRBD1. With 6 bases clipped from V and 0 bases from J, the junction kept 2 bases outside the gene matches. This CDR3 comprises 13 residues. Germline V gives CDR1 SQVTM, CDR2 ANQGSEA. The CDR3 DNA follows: TGCAGCGTGAGGGACAGCTCTGGAAACACCATATATTTT. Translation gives CSVRDSSGNTIYF.

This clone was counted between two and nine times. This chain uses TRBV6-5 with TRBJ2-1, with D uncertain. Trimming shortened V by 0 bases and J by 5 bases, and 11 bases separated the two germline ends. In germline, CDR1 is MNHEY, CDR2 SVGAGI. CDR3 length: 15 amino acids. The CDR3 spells CASSYSKAPNNEQFF. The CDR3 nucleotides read TGTGCCAGCAGTTACTCGAAGGCCCCGAACAATGAGCAGTTCTTC.

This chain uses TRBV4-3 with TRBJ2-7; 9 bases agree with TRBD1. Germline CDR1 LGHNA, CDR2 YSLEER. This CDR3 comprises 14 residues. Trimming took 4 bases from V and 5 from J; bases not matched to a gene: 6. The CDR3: CASSLSDRGHEQYF. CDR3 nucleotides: TGCGCCAGCAGCCTCTCGGACAGGGGCCACGAGCAGTACTTC.